This T cell receptor (beta chain) was captured in a study of blood T cells in healthy people across ages (dated by TCRdb to the mid-2010s). Background on the whole study: In model experiments, template switching captured about one uniquely barcoded TCR beta cDNA molecule for every two T cells. Using deep sequencing normalized with unique cDNA molecular identifiers, the study measured how TCR beta repertoire diversity changes with age. Using the same blood draw, the study looked at two additional independent replicas of 1 million unique cDNA reads for two donors, one aged 18 to 30 and the other aged 80 or older. The donors were split into four age groups: young (average around 15 years), middle-aged (more than 35), aged (roughly 60) and long-lived (roughly 80). To avoid experimental bias, donors of different ages were distributed randomly across sequencing lanes.

Donors were roughly 40 systemically healthy Caucasian individuals from Russia aged roughly 6 to 90 years. Each donor gave 8 to 10 milliliters of peripheral blood, collected into EDTA-treated Vacutainer tubes. Ficoll-Paque density-gradient centrifugation was used to isolate PBMCs, with at least 6 million per sample. Trizol reagent was used to extract total RNA from PBMCs, with at least 6 micrograms per sample. Naive CD45RAhigh/CD27high T cell percentages were measured by flow cytometry on a PBMC aliquot from every donor. The library was built by means of 5' RACE. Sequencing instrument: Illumina HiSeq 2500. A second about 6 to 11 cycle PCR used a sample-barcoded 5' primer and a J-beta primer mix. A unique molecular identifier was introduced onto each TCR beta cDNA molecule by a template-switch 5' adaptor carrying 12 random nucleotides. At least 3 million CDR3-containing paired-end reads were obtained from each sample. First-strand cDNA synthesis was performed from all RNA using the Mint cDNA synthesis kit, with priming by a TRBC-specific oligonucleotide. All cDNA was treated with uracil-DNA glycosylase and then went through a first 18-cycle PCR with the universal primers M1SS and BC2_uni_R. In the source study's methods: For normalization, 1 million high-quality reads were randomly selected from each sample, with every read carrying a distinct molecular identifier. Reads with shared molecular identifiers were discarded instead of being binned into consensus sequences. MiTCR, run with a Q25 quality threshold and the strictest error-elimination algorithm, handled CDR3 identification, clonotype clustering and error correction. A nonparametric unseen species model with Euler transformation was used to estimate a lower bound on total TCR beta diversity. Starting from the raw public reads, TCRdb applied fastp trimming at Q25, assembled clones with MiXCR and retained in-frame beta chains. Each entry is one CDR3 protein sequence, shown with its most common DNA and genes. These V and J calls originate from TCRdb's pipeline instead of the authors' own analysis. For this sample the table gives hundreds of thousands of distinct CDR3 sequences, of which roughly 50% were detected only once. The ten largest account for around 37% of the sample.

Summary of the overall study and its limitations: As age increased, observed TCR beta diversity per million T cells dropped in a roughly linear way, and a significant reduction was already evident by age about 40. Compared with the aged group, the long-lived group had more naive CD4+ T cells, fewer expanded clones and increased TCR diversity, suggesting age selection. The CMV infection status of donors was not known, potentially confounding age-related changes in expanded clonotypes. Estimates of total diversity based on one million sequenced T cells were regarded as lower bounds and as underestimates. Because profiling used bulk unsorted PBMCs, naive and antigen-experienced compartments could not be compared conclusively. There was a strong correlation between observed TCR beta diversity and the percentage of naive T cells measured by flow cytometry.

About this clonotype: This clone's antigen is unknown. No base quality values were provided; no much bigger clone lies one nucleotide off.

The germline V end is reduced by 2 bases and the J end by 1 base; junction bases left unmatched: 3. The CDR3 starts with the cysteine, ends with the phenylalanine, and has 15 residues. CDR3 DNA is the only sequence kept; it has 45 bases, read in frame from the first base. Per the germline V gene, ENHRY is the CDR1 and SYGVKD is the CDR2. What was sequenced was blood. The receptor chain draws on TRBV10-3 and TRBJ2-3, and 7 junction bases match TRBD1. The TCR was taken from a man aged 60 to 69 in good health. The bases read TGTGCCATCAGTGAGACAGGGGAAGGCACAGATACGCAGTATTTT. This is translated as CAISETGEGTDTQYF.